The sequence of this T cell receptor (beta chain) was determined in a study of blood T cell repertoires in COVID-19. In the study's own analysis: Estimation of nucleated cell counts was performed using reference gene primer amplification. TCRdb's copy holds only in-frame clones and misses some; the assay was immunoSEQ multiplex PCR. V, J and clone size reflect that table, while D and trimming were determined from the DNA. The sample lists about 140,000 clones, 84% occurring once. Everyone who took part was 18 to 89 years old, and they came from about two dozen US areas. This CDR3 is 14 amino acids long. Trimming stripped 2 bases from V and 1 base from J, with 9 bases between. Per germline, CDR1 SGHKS and CDR2 YYEKEE (reference sequence).

The sample taken for sequencing was PBMCs or T cells enriched from blood (not recorded which). The chain couples TRBV5-5 to TRBJ1-1; D unresolved. The clonotype comes from a woman aged 45 to 65 with acute COVID-19. The CDR3 coding sequence is TGTGCCAGCAGCTTTTTCGACACGAACACTGAAGCTTTCTTT. Amino acid sequence: CASSFFDTNTEAFF.